This TCR beta chain was sequenced during a study of blood T cell repertoires in COVID-19. The overall study: From T cells, B-cell-depleted T cells, or PBMCs came the material, which was cDNA or gDNA.

Under the authors' procedure: The assay estimated nucleated cells by amplifying reference gene primers. Some clones are missing from TCRdb's copy, which holds only in-frame ones; the method was immunoSEQ multiplex PCR. From that table come the V and J calls and clone size; the DNA was used to work out D and trimming. The sample records fewer than 450,000 clones, 70% to 90% being singletons. Participant ages covered roughly 18 to 89 years across about two dozen US areas. Participants were placed into cohorts based on the clinical history they reported. Of note for this clone: This CDR3 is also generated by other DNA sequences in the sample.

V gave up 1 base and J gave up 1 base, with 6 bases separating them. Per the germline V gene, CDR1 is SGDLS and CDR2 is YYNGEE. The length of the CDR3 is 14 residues. This sequence was found in a middle-aged woman with acute COVID-19. Sequenced: PBMCs or T cells enriched from blood (not recorded which). The rearrangement links TRBV9 to TRBJ1-3; no clear D gene. CDR3 protein: CASSVRGSGNTIYF. The CDR3 nucleotides read TGTGCCAGCAGCGTAAGAGGGTCTGGAAACACCATATATTTT.